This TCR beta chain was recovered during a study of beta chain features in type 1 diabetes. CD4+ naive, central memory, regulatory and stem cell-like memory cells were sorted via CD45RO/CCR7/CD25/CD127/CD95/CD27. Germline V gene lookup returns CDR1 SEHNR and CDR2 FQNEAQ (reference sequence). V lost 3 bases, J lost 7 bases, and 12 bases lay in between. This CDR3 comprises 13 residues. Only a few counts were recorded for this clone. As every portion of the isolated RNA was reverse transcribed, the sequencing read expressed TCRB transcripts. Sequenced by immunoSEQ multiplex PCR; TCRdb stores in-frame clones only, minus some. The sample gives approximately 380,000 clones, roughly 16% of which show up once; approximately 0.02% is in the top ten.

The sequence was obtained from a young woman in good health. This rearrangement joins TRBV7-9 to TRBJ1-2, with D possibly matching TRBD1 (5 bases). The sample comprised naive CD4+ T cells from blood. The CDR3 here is CASSFGGGFGYTF. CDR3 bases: TGTGCCAGCAGCTTCGGGGGAGGGTTTGGCTACACCTTC.